This T cell receptor (beta chain) was captured in a study of cytomegalovirus exposure and HLA in healthy donors. The overall study: Around 80 million unique TCRs from HLA-typed donors were held in an early data release.

The PCR had 60 Vbeta and 13 Jbeta primers. Clones were read by immunoSEQ multiplex PCR, and TCRdb kept only the in-frame ones, dropping some. The table lists approximately 120,000 clones. This CDR3 has 13 amino acids. V dropped 6 bases and J dropped 4; count of bases not matched to a gene: 5. The germline V gene encodes CDR1 MNHNS and CDR2 SASEGT. The chain is built from TRBV6-1 and TRBJ1-1; TRBD1 aligns across 7 bases. The receptor was isolated from a young man in good health and CMV-seronegative. The sample was PBMCs. The CDR3 sequence: CASRETGVTEAFF. In DNA, the CDR3 is TGTGCCAGCAGAGAAACAGGGGTCACTGAAGCTTTCTTT.